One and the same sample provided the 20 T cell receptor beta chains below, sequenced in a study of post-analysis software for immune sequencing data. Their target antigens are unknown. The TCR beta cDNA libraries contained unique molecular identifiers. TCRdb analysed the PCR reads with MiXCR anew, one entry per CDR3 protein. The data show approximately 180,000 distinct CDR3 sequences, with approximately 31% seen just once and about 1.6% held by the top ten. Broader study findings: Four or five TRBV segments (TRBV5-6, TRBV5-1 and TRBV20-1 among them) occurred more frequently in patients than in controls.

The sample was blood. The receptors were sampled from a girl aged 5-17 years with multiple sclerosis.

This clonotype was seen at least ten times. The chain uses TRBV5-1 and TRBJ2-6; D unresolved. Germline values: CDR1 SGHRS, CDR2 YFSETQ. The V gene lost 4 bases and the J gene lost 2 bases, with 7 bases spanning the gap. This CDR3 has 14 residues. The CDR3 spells CASSEMTGANVLTF. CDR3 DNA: TGCGCCAGCAGCGAGATGACTGGGGCCAACGTCCTGACTTTC.

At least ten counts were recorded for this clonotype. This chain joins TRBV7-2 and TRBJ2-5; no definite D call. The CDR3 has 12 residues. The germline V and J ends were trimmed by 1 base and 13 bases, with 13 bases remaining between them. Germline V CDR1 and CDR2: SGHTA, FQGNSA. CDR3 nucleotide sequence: TGTGCCAGCAGCTTAGATTCGGATCCCCTGTACTTC. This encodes CASSLDSDPLYF.

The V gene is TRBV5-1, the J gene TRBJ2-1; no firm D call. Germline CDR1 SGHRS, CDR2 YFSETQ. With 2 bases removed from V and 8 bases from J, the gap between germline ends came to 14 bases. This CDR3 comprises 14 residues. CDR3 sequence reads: CASSFGLFSYEQFF. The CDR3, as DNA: TGCGCCAGCAGCTTTGGGCTATTCTCCTATGAGCAGTTCTTC.

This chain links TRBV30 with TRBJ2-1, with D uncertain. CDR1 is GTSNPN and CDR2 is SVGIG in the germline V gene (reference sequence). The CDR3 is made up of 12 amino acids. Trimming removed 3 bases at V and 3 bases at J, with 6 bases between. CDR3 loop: CAWRRDYNEQFF. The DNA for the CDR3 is TGTGCCTGGAGGCGCGACTACAATGAGCAGTTCTTC.

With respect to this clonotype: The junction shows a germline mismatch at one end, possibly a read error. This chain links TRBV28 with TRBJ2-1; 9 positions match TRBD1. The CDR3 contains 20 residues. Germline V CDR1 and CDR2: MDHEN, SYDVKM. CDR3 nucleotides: TGTGTCAGCAGTTTACCGAGTCCCGGGACAGGGATCTCTTCCTACAATGAGCAGTTCTTC. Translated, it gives CVSSLPSPGTGISSYNEQFF.

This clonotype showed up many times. CDR3 amino acids: CASSYEGNEQFF. CDR3 bases: TGTGCCAGCAGTTACGAGGGGAATGAGCAGTTCTTC. V and J are TRBV6-5 and TRBJ2-1; D is tentatively TRBD1 or TRBD2 (5 bases each). This CDR3 has 12 amino acids. Germline CDR1 is MNHEY and CDR2 is SVGAGI. V was trimmed by 2 bases and J by 7 bases, leaving 6 bases between them.

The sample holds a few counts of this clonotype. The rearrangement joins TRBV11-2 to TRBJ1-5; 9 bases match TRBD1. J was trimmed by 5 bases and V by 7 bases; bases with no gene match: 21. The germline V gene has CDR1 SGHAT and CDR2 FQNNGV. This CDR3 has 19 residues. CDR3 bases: TGTGCCAGCACCCCGGACAGGGGCGCGCGTTATTTCATGGATCAGCCCCAGCATTTT. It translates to CASTPDRGARYFMDQPQHF.

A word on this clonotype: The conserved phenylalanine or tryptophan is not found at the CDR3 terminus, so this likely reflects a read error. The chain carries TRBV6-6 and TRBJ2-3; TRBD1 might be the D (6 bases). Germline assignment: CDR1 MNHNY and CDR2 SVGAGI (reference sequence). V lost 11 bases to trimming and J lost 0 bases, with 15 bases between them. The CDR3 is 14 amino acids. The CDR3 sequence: CASGDEFSTDTQYL. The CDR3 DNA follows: TGTGCCTCAGGGGACGAGTTTAGCACAGATACGCAGTATTTG.

The DNA of the CDR3 is TGTGCCAGCAGCTTAGTGGGCTGCCAAGAGACCCAGTACTTC. Its translation: CASSLVGCQETQYF. The J gene is TRBJ2-5, the V gene TRBV7-2; D call uncertain. This CDR3 comprises 14 residues. Trimming took off 1 base at V and 1 base at J, with 7 bases between the two ends. Germline values: CDR1 SGHTA, CDR2 FQGNSA.

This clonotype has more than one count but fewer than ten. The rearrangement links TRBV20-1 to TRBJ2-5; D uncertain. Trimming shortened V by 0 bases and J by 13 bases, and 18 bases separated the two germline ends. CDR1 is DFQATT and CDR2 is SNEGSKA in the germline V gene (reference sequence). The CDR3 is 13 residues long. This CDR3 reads CSARDPNRKERYF. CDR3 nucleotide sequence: TGCAGTGCTAGAGACCCCAATAGGAAGGAGCGGTACTTC.

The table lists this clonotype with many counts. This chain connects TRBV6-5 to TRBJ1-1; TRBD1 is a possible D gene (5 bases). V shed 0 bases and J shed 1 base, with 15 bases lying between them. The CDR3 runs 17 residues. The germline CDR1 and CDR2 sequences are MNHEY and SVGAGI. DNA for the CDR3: TGTGCCAGCAGTTACTCGAAAGTAGGGGTGGGGAACACTGAAGCTTTCTTT. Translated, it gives CASSYSKVGVGNTEAFF.

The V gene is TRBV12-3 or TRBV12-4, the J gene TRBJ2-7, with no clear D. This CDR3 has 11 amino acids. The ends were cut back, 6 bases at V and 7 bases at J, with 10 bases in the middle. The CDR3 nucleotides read TGTGCCAGCAGAACTGGGTGGGAGCAGTACTTC. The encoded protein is CASRTGWEQYF.

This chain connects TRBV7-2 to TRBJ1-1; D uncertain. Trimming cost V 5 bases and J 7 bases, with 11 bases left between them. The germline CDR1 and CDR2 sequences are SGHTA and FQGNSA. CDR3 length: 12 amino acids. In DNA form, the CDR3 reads TGTGCCAGCAGCGGAACGGTCGGTGAAGCTTTCTTT. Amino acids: CASSGTVGEAFF.

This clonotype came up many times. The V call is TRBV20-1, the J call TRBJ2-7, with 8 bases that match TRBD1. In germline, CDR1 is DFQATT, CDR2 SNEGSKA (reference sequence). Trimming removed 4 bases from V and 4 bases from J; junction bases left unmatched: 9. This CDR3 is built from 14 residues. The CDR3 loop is CSATGGRSEYEQYF. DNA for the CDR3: TGCAGTGCTACAGGGGGCCGCTCAGAGTACGAGCAGTACTTC.

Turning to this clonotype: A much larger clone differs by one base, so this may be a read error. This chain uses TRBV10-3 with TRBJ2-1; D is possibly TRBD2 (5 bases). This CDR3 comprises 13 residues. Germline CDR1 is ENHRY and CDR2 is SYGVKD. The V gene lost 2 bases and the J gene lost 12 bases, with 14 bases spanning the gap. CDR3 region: CAISENSAHGQFF. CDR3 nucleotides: TGTGCCATCAGTGAGAATAGCGCCCATGGGCAGTTCTTC.

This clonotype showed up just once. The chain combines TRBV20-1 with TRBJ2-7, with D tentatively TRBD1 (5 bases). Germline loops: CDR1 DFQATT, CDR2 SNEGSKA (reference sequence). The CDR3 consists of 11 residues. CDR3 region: CRAFDSPRQYF. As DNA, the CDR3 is TGCAGGGCTTTTGACAGCCCCCGGCAGTACTTC.

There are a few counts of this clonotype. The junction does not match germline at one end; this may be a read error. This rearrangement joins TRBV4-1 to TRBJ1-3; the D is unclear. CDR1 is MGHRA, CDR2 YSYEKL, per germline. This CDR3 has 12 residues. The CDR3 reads CASSQPGNTIYF. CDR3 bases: TGCGCCAGTAGCCAACCTGGAAACACCATATATTTT.

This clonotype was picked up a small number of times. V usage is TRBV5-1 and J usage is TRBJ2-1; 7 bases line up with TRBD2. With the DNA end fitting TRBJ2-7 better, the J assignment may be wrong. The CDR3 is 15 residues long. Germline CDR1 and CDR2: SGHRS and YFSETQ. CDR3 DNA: TGCGCCAGCAGCTTGGTAGCGGGCCCCTACAATGAGCAGTACTTC. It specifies CASSLVAGPYNEQYF.

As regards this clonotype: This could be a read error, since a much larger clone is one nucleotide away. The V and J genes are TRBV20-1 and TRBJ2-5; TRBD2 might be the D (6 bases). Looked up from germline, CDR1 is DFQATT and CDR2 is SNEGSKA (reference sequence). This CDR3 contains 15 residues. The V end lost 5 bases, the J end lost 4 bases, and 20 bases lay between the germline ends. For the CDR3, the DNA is TGCAGTGCTGAATACCTTGAGGGAGCGGGAGAGACCCAGTACTTC. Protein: CSAEYLEGAGETQYF.

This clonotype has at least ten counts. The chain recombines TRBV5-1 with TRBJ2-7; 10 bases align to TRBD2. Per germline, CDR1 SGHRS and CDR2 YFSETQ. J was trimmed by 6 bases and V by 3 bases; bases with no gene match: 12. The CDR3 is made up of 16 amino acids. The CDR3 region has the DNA TGCGCCAGCAGCTCCAACTTAGCGGGAGGTAGCGGCGAGCAGTACTTC. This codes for CASSSNLAGGSGEQYF.